This TCR beta chain was identified during a study of response to subunit inactivated influenza vaccine. The study, taken as a whole, reports: Authors suggested each seasonal flu vaccination may recruit only limited numbers of new T cells.

The CDR3 is 14 amino acids. Trimming removed 5 bases at V and 1 base at J, with 11 bases between. Comment on this clonotype: Its antigen is as yet unknown.

MiXCR, applied by TCRdb to the RT-PCR reads, yields one record per CDR3 protein. This sample yields some 500,000 distinct CDR3 sequences, of which over 10% are seen a single time; around 14% belongs to the top ten. This receptor was identified in a middle-aged man who received an inactivated influenza vaccine. The sample was PBMCs from blood, taken roughly 6 weeks after vaccination. The chain couples TRBV12-3 or TRBV12-4 to TRBJ1-1, with D maybe TRBD1 (5 bases). The CDR3 here is CASSPTGQNTEAFF. CDR3 bases: TGTGCCAGCAGTCCCACAGGACAGAACACTGAAGCTTTCTTT.